This T cell receptor (beta chain) originates from a study of Ad26.COV2.S vaccination and SARS-CoV-2 variants. General study results and limits: Those who received vaccine or placebo ended up with similar non-spike TCR breadth.

Assay: immunoSEQ multiplex PCR; the TCRdb copy retains only in-frame clones and omits some. This table holds about 680,000 clones, 89% found once. Germline V lookup: CDR1 SEHNR, CDR2 FQNEAQ (reference sequence). The CDR3 is 13 amino acids. V dropped 8 bases and J dropped 0 bases, with 10 bases sitting between them. With respect to this clone: Its antigen is still unknown.

The treatment is: approximately 18 received Ad26.COV2.S at low or high dose, single or two shots; 5 received placebo; per-sample allocation not given. Day 63 following the first vaccine or placebo injection was when the samples were taken. Boston provided a donor who was an adult aged 18-55 years. This rearrangement joins TRBV7-9 to TRBJ1-1; no definite D call. The starting material was peripheral blood, obtained in a trial of Ad26.COV2.S vaccine versus placebo. This clonotype was sampled from a person between 18 and 65 years old who received the Ad26.COV2.S COVID-19 vaccine or a placebo. The chain's CDR3 is CASSRLVNTEAFF. The CDR3 DNA reads as TGTGCCAGCTCAAGGTTGGTGAACACTGAAGCTTTCTTT.